This paragraph reports one T cell receptor (beta chain). The antigen is not known. Profiling relied on immunoSEQ multiplex PCR, and the TCRdb table lists in-frame clones only, not all of them. The sample yields some 2 million clones, 85% to 95% seen once. All of the donors resided in Nashville, Tennessee, and each was a Caucasian adult. This specimen belongs to a study of shared clonotypes between healthy human individuals. Study details: Donor ages ranged 18 to 49 years: a couple of women, a few men. Findings and limits, study-wide: The study found lower generation probabilities in non-shared clonotypes than in those shared by all four donors.

The CDR3 loop spans 15 amino acids. Germline V lookup: CDR1 SNHLY, CDR2 FYNNEI. The ends were cut back, 8 bases at V and 4 bases at J, with 17 bases in the middle. The sequence came from a man between 18 and 35 years old in good health. The source material was naive CD4+ T cells sorted from blood. Subset denoted: CD45RA+ positively selected. This chain joins TRBV2 and TRBJ2-2, with D possibly being TRBD1 (6 bases). CDR3 coding DNA: TGTGCCAGCGAACGTCAGGGGTTTGCCACCGGGGAGCTGTTTTTT. Translation gives CASERQGFATGELFF.